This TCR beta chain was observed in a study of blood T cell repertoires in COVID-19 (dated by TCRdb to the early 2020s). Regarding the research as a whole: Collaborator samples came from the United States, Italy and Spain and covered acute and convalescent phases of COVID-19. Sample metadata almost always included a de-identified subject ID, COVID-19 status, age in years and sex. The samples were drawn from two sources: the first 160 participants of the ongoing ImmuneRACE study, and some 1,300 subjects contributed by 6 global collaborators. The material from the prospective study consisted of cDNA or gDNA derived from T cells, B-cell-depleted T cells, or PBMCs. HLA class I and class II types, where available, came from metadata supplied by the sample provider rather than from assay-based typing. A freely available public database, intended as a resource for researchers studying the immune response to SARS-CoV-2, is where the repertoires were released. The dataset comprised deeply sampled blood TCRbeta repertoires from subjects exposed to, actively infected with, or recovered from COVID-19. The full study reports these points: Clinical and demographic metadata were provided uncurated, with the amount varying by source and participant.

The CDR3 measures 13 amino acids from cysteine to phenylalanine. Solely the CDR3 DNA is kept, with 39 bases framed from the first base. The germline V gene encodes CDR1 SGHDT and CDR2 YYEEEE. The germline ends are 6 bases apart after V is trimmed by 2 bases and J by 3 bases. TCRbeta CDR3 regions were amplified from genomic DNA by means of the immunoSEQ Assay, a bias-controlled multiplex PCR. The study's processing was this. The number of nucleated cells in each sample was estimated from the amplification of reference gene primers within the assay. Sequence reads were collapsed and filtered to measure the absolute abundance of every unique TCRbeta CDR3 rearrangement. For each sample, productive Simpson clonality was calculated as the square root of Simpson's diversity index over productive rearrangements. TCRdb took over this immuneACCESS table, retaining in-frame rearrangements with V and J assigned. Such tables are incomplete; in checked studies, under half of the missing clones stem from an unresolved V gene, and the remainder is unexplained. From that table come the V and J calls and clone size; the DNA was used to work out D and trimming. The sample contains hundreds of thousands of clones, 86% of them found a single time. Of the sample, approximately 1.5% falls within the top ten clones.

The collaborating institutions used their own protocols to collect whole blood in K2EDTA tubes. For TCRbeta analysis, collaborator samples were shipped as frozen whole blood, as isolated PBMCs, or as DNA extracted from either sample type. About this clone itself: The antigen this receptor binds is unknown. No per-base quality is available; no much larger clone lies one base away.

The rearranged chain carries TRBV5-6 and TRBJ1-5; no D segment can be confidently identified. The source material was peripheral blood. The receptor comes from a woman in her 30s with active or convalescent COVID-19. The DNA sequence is TGTGCCAGCAGCTTTACTCCCAATCAGCCCCAGCATTTT. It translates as CASSFTPNQPQHF.